Following are 11 T cell receptor beta chains from one sample sequenced in a study of cytomegalovirus exposure and HLA in healthy donors. With 60 Vbeta and 13 Jbeta primers, the PCR was carried out. Profiled with immunoSEQ multiplex PCR; TCRdb holds only in-frame clones, not every one. The sample shows 150,000 to 200,000 clones, about 86% of them seen only once. The sequenced material came from PBMCs. These receptors were taken from a young woman in good health and CMV-seronegative.

The chain carries TRBV2 and TRBJ2-7; maybe TRBD2 (6 bases). CDR3 size: 11 residues. Germline-derived CDR1 and CDR2 are SNHLY and FYNNEI. Trimming stripped 3 bases from V and 6 bases from J, with 6 bases between. The CDR3 nucleotides are TGTGCCAGCAGTGAGGAGGGCGAGCAGTACTTC. Its translation is CASSEEGEQYF.

Here the CDR3 reads CASSQFSPSKSTSPNEQFF. DNA of the CDR3: TGCGCCAGCAGCCAATTCTCGCCTTCAAAATCGACTAGCCCGAATGAGCAGTTCTTC. The J gene is TRBJ2-1, the V gene TRBV5-1; 7 bases align to TRBD2. CDR1 SGHRS and CDR2 YFSETQ come from the germline V gene. The CDR3 has 19 residues. The trim removed 4 bases at V and 7 bases at J, leaving 23 bases unmatched.

CDR3 nucleotide sequence: TGTGCCAGCAGCCTGACGGGGGGGCAAGAGACCCAGTACTTC. Protein product: CASSLTGGQETQYF. The chain is built from TRBV27 and TRBJ2-5, with 8 bases that match TRBD2. V gave up 6 bases and J gave up 2 bases; unmatched junction bases: 5. The CDR3 extends over 14 amino acids. Germline V gene data show CDR1 as MNHEY and CDR2 as SMNVEV (reference sequence).

For the CDR3, the DNA is TGTGCCAGCAGCTACGACAGGGGTGAAGCTTTCTTT. Its protein product is CASSYDRGEAFF. V and J are TRBV7-9 and TRBJ1-1, with 8 positions matching TRBD1. This CDR3 is built from 12 residues. The ends lost 4 bases at V and 7 bases at J; junction bases unmatched: 2. From germline, CDR1 is SEHNR and CDR2 FQNEAQ (reference sequence).

A few counts support this clone. The chain joins TRBV6-4 to TRBJ2-3, with 15 nucleotides matching TRBD2. The germline V gene encodes CDR1 MRHNA and CDR2 SNTAGT. V dropped 7 bases and J dropped 6; count of bases not matched to a gene: 5. The CDR3 runs 15 residues. CDR3 residues: CASTNGTSGGDTQYF. CDR3 sequence (DNA): TGTGCCAGCACCAACGGGACTAGCGGGGGGGATACGCAGTATTTT.

V and J are TRBV6-5 and TRBJ1-2, with TRBD1 as a possible D gene (6 bases). Germline V lookup: CDR1 MNHEY, CDR2 SVGAGI. Trimming shortened V by 4 bases and J by 3 bases, and 15 bases separated the two germline ends. The CDR3 extends over 15 amino acids. This CDR3 reads CASSSIGGGYYGYTF. CDR3 sequence (DNA): TGTGCCAGCAGTTCCATTGGGGGGGGCTACTATGGCTACACCTTC.

The J gene is TRBJ2-5, the V gene TRBV10-3; 9 nucleotides align to TRBD1. The CDR3 loop spans 13 amino acids. The V segment lost 8 bases and the J segment 1 base; nucleotides outside the gene matches: 2. Germline V gene lookup returns CDR1 ENHRY and CDR2 SYGVKD. The CDR3, as DNA: TGTGCCATCTCGGACAGGGGCCAAGAGACCCAGTACTTC. Translating it yields CAISDRGQETQYF.

The V call is TRBV27, the J call TRBJ2-1, with no clear D. The CDR3 has 15 amino acids. V lost 0 bases and J lost 5, with 11 bases in between. Germline values: CDR1 MNHEY, CDR2 SMNVEV (reference sequence). CDR3: CASSLSFNLDNEQFF. The CDR3 DNA sequence: TGTGCCAGCAGTTTATCTTTCAACTTGGACAATGAGCAGTTCTTC.

The chain employs TRBV2 and TRBJ2-5, with a tentative D call TRBD2 (6 bases). V lost 6 bases and J 2 bases, leaving 19 bases between the germline ends. The CDR3 length is 16 residues. In germline, CDR1 is SNHLY, CDR2 FYNNEI. CDR3 sequence: CASRGSPGDGQETQYF. For the CDR3, the DNA is TGTGCCAGCAGGGGAAGTCCGGGAGACGGACAAGAGACCCAGTACTTC.

This clone appeared once. This rearrangement joins TRBV28 to TRBJ2-5; 12 bases map to TRBD1. V lost 6 bases and J lost 4; bases outside the gene matches: 18. CDR1 and CDR2 (germline): MDHEN, SYDVKM. The CDR3 spans 19 residues. DNA of the CDR3: TGTGCCAGCAGATTTATTCCACTAGGGACAGGGGGCCGAGGAGAGACCCAGTACTTC. Translation gives CASRFIPLGTGGRGETQYF.

The rearrangement links TRBV19 to TRBJ1-6; D is uncertain. This CDR3 has 18 residues. Trimming shortened V by 3 bases and J by 13 bases, and 28 bases separated the two germline ends. Germline CDR1 reads LNHDA; CDR2 reads SQIVND (reference sequence). In DNA form, the CDR3 reads TGTGCCAGTAGTATTTTACCGCTCCGGGGTACTTCATTTTCGCCCCTCCACTTT. Protein product: CASSILPLRGTSFSPLHF.